The clone carrying this T cell receptor (beta chain) was recorded once. This sample stems from a study of blood T cell repertoires in COVID-19. About the study: Acute-phase and convalescent COVID-19 samples originated in the United States, Italy and Spain. Sample material is recorded as cDNA or gDNA derived from T cells, B-cell-depleted T cells, or PBMCs.

Original methodology: Reference gene primer amplification yielded estimated nucleated cell counts. Assay used: immunoSEQ multiplex PCR; TCRdb lists only in-frame clones, some missing. D and trimming were read from the DNA, whereas the V and J calls and clone size are those reported in that table. Of roughly 390,000 clones in the sample, about 85% were seen once. Specimen: peripheral blood. This sequence originates from a woman aged 18 to 35 with acute or convalescent COVID-19.

CDR3 nucleotide sequence: TGTGCCAGCGCCATTAGCGCTGGGGCCAACGTCCTGACTTTC. Translation gives CASAISAGANVLTF. V and J are TRBV14 and TRBJ2-6; D perhaps matches TRBD2 (5 bases). Germline V gives CDR1 SGHDN, CDR2 FVKESK. This CDR3 spans 14 amino acids. V was trimmed by 8 bases and J by 2 bases, leaving 10 bases between them.